The clone carrying this T cell receptor beta chain was seen a few times. The data are from a study of OX40 agonist ivuxolimab in advanced cancers. Whole-study context: Partial response was recorded in three patients: one hepatocellular carcinoma and two cutaneous melanoma cases.

Trimming left V 3 bases short and J 4 bases short, with 7 bases between. There are 12 residues in the CDR3. The germline CDR1 and CDR2 sequences are SQVTM and ANQGSEA. Data came from immunoSEQ multiplex PCR; TCRdb stores just in-frame clones and leaves some out. The table records about 12,000 clones, 70% to 75% of them present only once. Sample: CD4+ or CD8+ T cells sorted from blood, taken in a trial of the OX40 agonist ivuxolimab. The chain links TRBV29-1 to TRBJ2-1; tentative D call: TRBD1 (6 bases). This receptor was obtained from an adult with an advanced solid tumor such as melanoma, head and neck, liver or kidney cancer. CDR3 region: CSVEGAYNEQFF. CDR3 nucleotide sequence: TGCAGCGTTGAGGGGGCTTACAATGAGCAGTTCTTC.